Sequencing of this TCR beta chain was carried out in a study of OX40 agonist ivuxolimab in advanced cancers. Whole-study context: Patients enrolled in dose escalation were diagnosed with hepatocellular carcinoma, melanoma, renal cell or head and neck cancer. Three patients, one with hepatocellular carcinoma and two with cutaneous melanoma, achieved partial responses.

Comment on this clone: The antigen is not known.

Produced via immunoSEQ multiplex PCR; TCRdb's table is partial and in-frame only. Seen here are roughly 61,000 clones, about 90% observed once, and the top ten hold approximately 1.8%. The CDR3 contains 16 residues. Looked up from germline, CDR1 is LNHDA and CDR2 is SQIVND (reference sequence). V was cut by 4 bases and J by 4 bases, with 17 bases left in between. Regarding the study as a whole: Averaged across samples, CD8+ T cells carried more expanded clones than CD4+ did.

This clonotype originated in an adult with an advanced solid tumor such as melanoma, head and neck, liver or kidney cancer. The sequencing used CD4+ or CD8+ T cells sorted from blood, collected in a trial of the OX40 agonist ivuxolimab. This rearrangement joins TRBV19 to TRBJ1-3; D gene unclear. This chain's CDR3 is CASSNPDGGPGNTIYF. CDR3 bases: TGTGCCAGTAGTAATCCGGACGGTGGGCCCGGAAACACCATATATTTT.